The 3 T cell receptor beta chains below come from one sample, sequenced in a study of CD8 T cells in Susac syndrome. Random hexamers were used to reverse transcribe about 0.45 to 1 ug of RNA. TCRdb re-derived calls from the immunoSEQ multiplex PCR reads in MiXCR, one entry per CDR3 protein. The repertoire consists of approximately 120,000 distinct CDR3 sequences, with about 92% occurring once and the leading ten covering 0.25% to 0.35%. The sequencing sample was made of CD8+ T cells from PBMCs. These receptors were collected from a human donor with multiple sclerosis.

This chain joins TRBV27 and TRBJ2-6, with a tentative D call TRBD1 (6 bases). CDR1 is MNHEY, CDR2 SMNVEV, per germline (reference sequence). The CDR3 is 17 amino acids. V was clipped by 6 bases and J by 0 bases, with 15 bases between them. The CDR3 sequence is CASRETGHYSGANVLTF. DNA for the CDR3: TGTGCCAGCAGGGAGACGGGACACTACTCTGGGGCCAACGTCCTGACTTTC.

The CDR3 DNA follows: TGTGCCAGCAATCAGCCCGGGAACAATGAGCAGTTCTTC. Translating it yields CASNQPGNNEQFF. The gene calls are TRBV5-6 and TRBJ2-1; a weak D match, TRBD2 (5 bases). CDR1 and CDR2 (germline): SGHDT, YYEEEE. CDR3 length equals 13 residues. V was cut by 6 bases and J by 5 bases, with 12 bases left in between.

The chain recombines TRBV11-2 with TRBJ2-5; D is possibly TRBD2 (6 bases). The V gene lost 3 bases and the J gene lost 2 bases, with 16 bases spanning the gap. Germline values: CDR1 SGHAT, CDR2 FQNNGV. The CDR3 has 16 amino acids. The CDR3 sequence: CASSFVGGARQETQYF. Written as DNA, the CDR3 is TGTGCCAGCAGCTTCGTGGGCGGGGCCAGGCAAGAGACCCAGTACTTC.